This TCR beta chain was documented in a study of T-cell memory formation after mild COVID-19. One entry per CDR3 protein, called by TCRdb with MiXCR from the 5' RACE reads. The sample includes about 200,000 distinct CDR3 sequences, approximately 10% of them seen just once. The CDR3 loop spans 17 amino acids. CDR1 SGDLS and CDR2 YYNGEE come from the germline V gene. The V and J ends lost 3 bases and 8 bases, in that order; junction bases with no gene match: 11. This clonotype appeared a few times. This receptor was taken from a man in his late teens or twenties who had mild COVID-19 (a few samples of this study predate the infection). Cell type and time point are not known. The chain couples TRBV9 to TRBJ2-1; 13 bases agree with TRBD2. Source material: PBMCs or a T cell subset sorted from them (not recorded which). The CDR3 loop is CASSATPTSGGAYEQFF. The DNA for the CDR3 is TGTGCCAGCAGCGCGACTCCAACTAGCGGGGGGGCCTATGAGCAGTTCTTC.